The clone carrying this T cell receptor beta chain was seen repeatedly, ten times or more. The record originates from a study of early T cells in non-severe SARS-CoV-2 infection. V gave up 0 bases and J gave up 0 bases, with 19 bases separating them. The germline gives CDR1 SGHNT, CDR2 YYREEE (reference sequence). CDR3 size: 20 residues. Individual cDNA molecules received unique molecular identifiers during library preparation. TCRdb processed the 5' RACE reads anew with MiXCR; each CDR3 protein has one entry. The data show around 50,000 distinct CDR3 sequences, less than 4.5% seen once. The sequence was obtained from an adult who was a healthcare worker with PCR-confirmed SARS-CoV-2 infection or an uninfected control (not recorded which). The chain links TRBV5-4 to TRBJ2-6; TRBD1 might be the D (6 bases). The material sequenced was whole blood. The CDR3 loop is CASSLEFRTAARSGANVLTF. The CDR3 DNA reads TGTGCCAGCAGCTTGGAATTTCGGACAGCCGCTCGCTCTGGGGCCAACGTCCTGACTTTC.